The T cell receptor beta chain under discussion was sequenced for a study of blood T cell repertoires in COVID-19. As for the study in general: COVID-19 samples from acute and convalescent phases originated in the United States, Italy and Spain. Sources were T cells, B-cell-depleted T cells, or PBMCs; the material itself was cDNA or gDNA.

Recruited during active infection, patients (from Seattle) were subsequently followed longitudinally. Original processing notes: Researchers report that nucleated cell counts were estimated from reference gene primer amplification. Only in-frame clones appear in the TCRdb table, and some are missing; sequencing was by immunoSEQ multiplex PCR. V and J calls and clone size are those listed in that table; D and trimming were worked out from the DNA. The sample holds roughly 290,000 clones, approximately 85% seen once. Germline CDR1 reads SGDLS; CDR2 reads YYNGEE. Unmatched junction bases numbered 4, after V lost 3 bases and J lost 4 bases. The CDR3 extends over 14 amino acids.

The rearrangement links TRBV9 to TRBJ1-2, with 9 bases matching TRBD1. The receptor was derived from a human donor with COVID-19, enrolled during active disease. The donor label of this sample is uncertain. The sequenced material came from peripheral blood. CDR3 loop: CASSGGQGGYGYTF. In DNA, the CDR3 is TGTGCCAGCAGCGGGGGACAGGGAGGCTATGGCTACACCTTC.